One sample yielded the 11 T cell receptor beta chains listed below, sequenced in a study of regulatory dendritic cells for organ transplantation listed by TCRdb under 2017. These receptors lack a known antigen. Libraries were built with the immunoSEQ multiplex PCR assay. The source is immuneACCESS, and TCRdb retained only in-frame sequences with V and J called. Part of the clones is not carried over; for the studies checked, unresolved V genes explain less than half of this, and the remainder is unexplained. In all, the sample holds over 8,500 clones, and roughly 70% of those were seen once. The ten largest account for approximately 2.9% of the sample. Sorted T cell subsets were CFSE-labeled and co-cultured for about five days with allogeneic regulatory or mature dendritic cells at a 1:10 DC:T ratio. Input material: memory CD4+ T cells from blood cultured with regulatory dendritic cells. The sample's cell subset or site label, in plain terms: CD45RO+ memory T cells. The receptors here all came from a human donor in good health.

V gene TRBV18 combines with J gene TRBJ1-2; D remains ambiguous. Between the trimmed V and J ends, which lost 6 bases and 8 bases, there was a span of 19 bases. Germline lookup yields CDR1 KGHSH and CDR2 LQKENI. CDR3 size: 14 residues. The CDR3 DNA reads as TGTGCCAGCTCTCCCGGGATCCAGGCTTTAGGCTACACCTTC. This sequence encodes CASSPGIQALGYTF.

The chain uses TRBV9 and TRBJ1-4; no clear D gene. Germline-derived CDR1 and CDR2 are SGDLS and YYNGEE. The CDR3 spans 15 residues. V was shortened by 0 bases and J by 4 bases, with 10 bases between the two germline ends. CDR3 in DNA: TGTGCCAGCAGCGTAGATGTACAGCTTAATGAAAAACTGTTTTTT. Amino acid sequence: CASSVDVQLNEKLFF.

DNA of the CDR3: TGCGCCAGCAGCAACGGTCAAAAAGACACCGGGGAGCTGTTTTTT. Its translation: CASSNGQKDTGELFF. The V gene is TRBV5-1, the J gene TRBJ2-2; D gene ambiguous. CDR3 length equals 15 residues. The germline gives CDR1 SGHRS, CDR2 YFSETQ. Deletions cut 4 bases from V and 3 bases from J, with 13 bases between.

The chain recombines TRBV15 with TRBJ1-1, with 7 positions matching TRBD1. CDR1 is LNHNV and CDR2 is YYDKDF in the germline V gene (reference sequence). V trimming: 4 bases; J trimming: 5 bases; junction bases outside the gene matches: 13. The CDR3 contains 16 residues. The CDR3 nucleotides read TGTGCCACCAGCAAAGGGGTAGGGCAGGGGGGAACTGAAGCTTTCTTT. Translating gives CATSKGVGQGGTEAFF.

This rearrangement joins TRBV7-9 to TRBJ1-2; unclear D gene. Germline CDR1 reads SEHNR; CDR2 reads FQNEAQ (reference sequence). The CDR3 is 13 residues long. Trimming stripped 2 bases from V and 8 bases from J, with 12 bases between. The CDR3 nucleotides are TGTGCCAGCAGCTTAACCGGGGTGCGGGGCTACACCTTC. Protein: CASSLTGVRGYTF.

The genes are TRBV7-3 and TRBJ1-1; D is undetermined. Per the germline V gene, CDR1 is SGHTA and CDR2 is FQGTGA. The CDR3 has 13 residues. V lost 2 bases to trimming and J lost 0 bases, with 4 bases between them. The DNA for the CDR3 is TGTGCCAGCAGCTTATACATGAACACTGAAGCTTTCTTT. Translating gives CASSLYMNTEAFF.

The chain carries TRBV2 and TRBJ2-1; 8 bases are shared with TRBD2. Germline values: CDR1 SNHLY, CDR2 FYNNEI. The CDR3 sequence is 16 residues long. V lost 6 bases and J lost 7; bases outside the gene matches: 14. In DNA, the CDR3 is TGTGCCAGCAGAAGTCCAACTAGCGGTTCATGGAATGAGCAGTTCTTC. Translation gives CASRSPTSGSWNEQFF.

This chain uses TRBV6-5 with TRBJ1-2; possibly TRBD1 for D (6 bases). CDR3 length: 14 residues. Trimming left V 8 bases short and J 8 bases short, with 21 bases between. Germline V gene lookup returns CDR1 MNHEY and CDR2 SVGAGI. This chain's CDR3 is CASRGGGGYVGYTF. CDR3 nucleotide sequence: TGTGCCAGCCGAGGGGGGGGCGGCTACGTCGGCTACACCTTC.

The J gene is TRBJ2-5, the V gene TRBV5-5; TRBD2 might be the D (5 bases). The CDR3 consists of 13 residues. The V gene's germline CDR1 is SGHKS and CDR2 YYEKEE (reference sequence). Trimming left V 5 bases short and J 1 base short, with 9 bases between. The CDR3, as DNA: TGTGCCAGCAGGCCCGGGATCCAAGAGACCCAGTACTTC. It encodes CASRPGIQETQYF.

The V and J genes are TRBV7-3 and TRBJ2-7; 9 bases agree with TRBD1. CDR3 length equals 15 residues. Trimming at V came to 6 bases and at J to 5 bases, leaving 11 bases not matched to a gene. Germline loops: CDR1 SGHTA, CDR2 FQGTGA. The chain's CDR3 is CASREGGTGSHEQYF. CDR3 nucleotides: TGTGCCAGCAGAGAGGGGGGGACAGGGAGCCACGAGCAGTACTTC. Combining the CDR3 with reference TRBV7-3 and TRBJ2-7 gives the whole variable domain GAGVSQTPSNKVTEKGKYVELRCDPISGHTALYWYRQSLGQGPEFLIYFQGTGAADDSGLPNDRFFAVRPEGSVSTLKIQRTERGDSAVYLCASREGGTGSHEQYFGPGTRLTVT.

In this sample, this clone turned up a few times. This sequence joins TRBV10-3 and TRBJ1-1, with TRBD1 matching over 8 bases. The CDR3 length is 14 residues. Germline CDR1 and CDR2: ENHRY and SYGVKD. V was pared by 10 bases and J by 1 base, with 8 bases of the junction left unmatched. CDR3 nucleotides: TGTGCCACCCTATTGGACAGGGCGAACACTGAAGCTTTCTTT. This sequence encodes CATLLDRANTEAFF.